This entry lists 3 T cell receptor beta chains sequenced from one sample in a study of shared clonotypes between healthy human individuals. Measured with immunoSEQ multiplex PCR; TCRdb has only the in-frame clones, and not every one. The table includes around 550,000 clones, almost 97% detected once. Specimen: naive CD4+ T cells sorted from blood. Subset of the sample: CD45RA+ positively selected. The receptors originated from a woman aged 25 to 39 in good health.

The chain has TRBV5-4 and TRBJ2-7; D is possibly TRBD2 (5 bases). The V gene lost 2 bases and the J gene lost 0 bases, with 12 bases spanning the gap. Germline V gene lookup returns CDR1 SGHNT and CDR2 YYREEE (reference sequence). CDR3 length equals 15 residues. The CDR3: CASSLGLPLSYEQYF. The CDR3 DNA sequence: TGTGCCAGCAGCTTAGGACTGCCCCTCTCCTACGAGCAGTACTTC.

This clone came up once. The chain couples TRBV28 to TRBJ1-1; D is perhaps TRBD1 (6 bases). The germline V gene has CDR1 MDHEN and CDR2 SYDVKM. The CDR3 has 18 amino acids. V was clipped by 11 bases and J by 0 bases, with 28 bases between them. The CDR3 nucleotides are TGTGCCGCCGGCCCTCCCAGGATGGGGGCTCAATTGAACACTGAAGCTTTCTTT. Encoded protein: CAAGPPRMGAQLNTEAFF.

The chain employs TRBV27 and TRBJ2-3, with a tentative D call TRBD2 (5 bases). The ends were cut back, 5 bases at V and 2 bases at J, with 14 bases in the middle. The germline CDR1 and CDR2 sequences are MNHEY and SMNVEV (reference sequence). The CDR3 runs to 15 residues. Written as DNA, the CDR3 is TGTGCCAGCAGTAGAGAGGGCCGGTTCACAGATACGCAGTATTTT. Its translation: CASSREGRFTDTQYF.